A single sample is the source of the 20 T cell receptor beta chains below, sequenced in a study of molecular identifiers for immune sequencing clone quantification. Each CDR3 protein is one row after TCRdb ran MiXCR on the PCR reads. The data hold about 510,000 distinct CDR3 sequences, with around 23% observed a single time. Sequencing used naive CD8+ T cells from blood, with Jurkat cell RNA spiked in. Subset in this sample: FACS-sorted CD8+CD4-CCR7+CD45RA+ naive T cells. The receptor set was obtained from a human donor in good health. Some libraries in this study had Jurkat cell RNA spiked in.

The chain has TRBV7-9 and TRBJ1-1; D perhaps matches TRBD1 (6 bases). This CDR3 has 15 residues. Deletions cut 7 bases from V and 0 bases from J, with 15 bases between. Germline V gene sequence: CDR1 SEHNR, CDR2 FQNEAQ (reference sequence). The CDR3 DNA is TGTGCCAGCAAAAGCGGGACACACATGAACACTGAAGCTTTCTTT. This gives the protein CASKSGTHMNTEAFF.

This clonotype turned up a few times. The chain carries TRBV7-6 and TRBJ2-2, with a weak D call TRBD1 (6 bases). The CDR3 sequence is 15 residues long. CDR1 and CDR2 (germline): SGHVS, FNYEAQ. V lost 5 bases, J lost 3 bases, and 13 bases lay in between. As DNA, the CDR3 is TGTGCCAGCAGCCCAGAACAGGGTTACACCGGGGAGCTGTTTTTT. It is translated as CASSPEQGYTGELFF. Based on the CDR3 plus reference TRBV7-6 and TRBJ2-2, the full variable domain is GAGVSQSPRYKVTKRGQDVALRCDPISGHVSLYWYRQALGQGPEFLTYFNYEAQQDKSGLPNDRFSAERPEGSISTLTIQRTEQRDSAMYRCASSPEQGYTGELFFGEGSRLTVL.

This clonotype has only a few counts. This chain uses TRBV14 with TRBJ1-1; D ambiguous. Trimming took off 0 bases at V and 4 bases at J, with 18 bases between the two ends. Germline V CDR1 and CDR2: SGHDN, FVKESK. The CDR3 extends over 17 amino acids. The CDR3 DNA follows: TGTGCCAGCAGCCAAGATCAGGTAAACTTGGGCGTCACTGAAGCTTTCTTT. Translated: CASSQDQVNLGVTEAFF.

This sequence joins TRBV4-3 and TRBJ2-7; 9 bases agree with TRBD1. Germline trimming cut 2 bases from V and 3 bases from J; bases unmatched to any gene: 8. CDR1 is LGHNA, CDR2 YSLEER, per germline. This CDR3 has 16 residues. The CDR3 loop is CASSQYSGQGHYEQYF. Written as DNA, the CDR3 is TGCGCCAGCAGCCAATATTCGGGACAGGGACACTACGAGCAGTACTTC.

The chain employs TRBV3-1 and TRBJ2-2, with 7 bases identical to TRBD1. The CDR3 loop spans 18 amino acids. Germline lookup yields CDR1 LGHDT and CDR2 YNNKEL (reference sequence). Trimming took 0 bases from V and 1 from J; bases not matched to a gene: 8. The CDR3 region is CASSQETGFHLNTGELFF. The CDR3 region has the DNA TGTGCCAGCAGCCAAGAGACAGGGTTCCACTTGAACACCGGGGAGCTGTTTTTT. The full variable domain, rest sourced from reference TRBV3-1 and TRBJ2-2, is DTAVSQTPKYLVTQMGNDKSIKCEQNLGHDTMYWYKQDSKKFLKIMFSYNNKELIINETVPNRFSPKSPDKAHLNLHINSLELGDSAVYFCASSQETGFHLNTGELFFGEGSRLTVL.

The rearrangement links TRBV11-3 to TRBJ2-1; TRBD2 matches 9 bases. CDR3 size: 17 residues. Germline CDR1 is SGHNT and CDR2 is YENEEA. After removal of 2 bases from V and 9 bases from J, the junction contained 14 bases not matched to a gene. Here the CDR3 reads CASSLSGVTISGSEQFF. CDR3 bases: TGTGCCAGCAGCTTATCTGGTGTGACGATTAGCGGGAGTGAGCAGTTCTTC. The whole variable domain, remainder taken from reference TRBV11-3 and TRBJ2-1, is EAGVVQSPRYKIIEKKQPVAFWCNPISGHNTLYWYLQNLGQGPELLIRYENEEAVDDSQLPKDRFSAERLKGVDSTLKIQPAELGDSAVYLCASSLSGVTISGSEQFFGPGTRLTVL.

Ten or more counts support this clonotype. The chain is built from TRBV12-3 or TRBV12-4 and TRBJ2-3; D is perhaps TRBD1 (6 bases). This CDR3 comprises 16 residues. Deletions cut 5 bases from V and 4 bases from J, with 19 bases between. CDR3 nucleotide sequence: TGTGCCAGCAGTCCCCTTTTCTCAGGGGATCCAGATACGCAGTATTTT. It translates to CASSPLFSGDPDTQYF.

This clonotype was picked up many times. The chain uses TRBV28 and TRBJ2-5, with D possibly being TRBD1 (6 bases). Germline CDR1 MDHEN, CDR2 SYDVKM. This CDR3 spans 16 amino acids. With 5 bases removed from V and 0 bases from J, the gap between germline ends came to 16 bases. CDR3 region: CASSVPTGSYQETQYF. The CDR3 DNA reads TGTGCCAGCAGTGTACCGACAGGCTCGTACCAAGAGACCCAGTACTTC.

The V call is TRBV4-1, the J call TRBJ1-2, with D tentatively TRBD1 (6 bases). V lost 0 bases and J 6 bases, leaving 14 bases between the germline ends. There are 15 residues in the CDR3. CDR1 and CDR2 (germline): MGHRA, YSYEKL. DNA of the CDR3: TGCGCCAGCAGCCAAGATCTGGGACAAGGAAATGGCTACACCTTC. This translates into CASSQDLGQGNGYTF.

Only a few counts were recorded for this clonotype. This chain connects TRBV5-1 to TRBJ2-7, with a tentative D call TRBD1 (6 bases). Germline CDR1 reads SGHRS; CDR2 reads YFSETQ. This CDR3 region has 14 residues. V lost 5 bases and J lost 0, with 12 bases in between. The CDR3 loop reads CASSYDRNSYEQYF. Here the CDR3 DNA reads TGCGCCAGCAGTTATGACAGGAACTCCTACGAGCAGTACTTC.

This clonotype was counted between two and nine times. The chain joins TRBV7-6 to TRBJ2-3; weak D call: TRBD1 (5 bases). V lost 4 bases to trimming and J lost 4 bases, with 9 bases between them. The CDR3 consists of 13 residues. CDR1 SGHVS and CDR2 FNYEAQ come from the germline V gene. The CDR3 DNA reads as TGTGCCAGCAGCTACCAGGGTCCAGATACGCAGTATTTT. It encodes CASSYQGPDTQYF.

The chain carries TRBV6-5 and TRBJ2-5; D call uncertain. This CDR3 spans 18 amino acids. The V end lost 6 bases, the J end lost 1 base, and 24 bases lay between the germline ends. Germline CDR1 is MNHEY and CDR2 is SVGAGI. CDR3 protein: CASSPEPRDWRLQETQYF. Written as DNA, the CDR3 is TGTGCCAGCAGCCCGGAACCGAGAGACTGGCGACTCCAAGAGACCCAGTACTTC.

This clonotype was detected only once. The chain couples TRBV5-1 to TRBJ2-3; perhaps TRBD2 as D (7 bases). Germline loops: CDR1 SGHRS, CDR2 YFSETQ. The V end lost 0 bases, the J end lost 5 bases, and 13 bases lay between the germline ends. The CDR3 spans 15 residues. CDR3 loop: CASSLDRGAGDTQYF. As DNA, the CDR3 is TGCGCCAGCAGCTTGGACCGGGGGGCGGGAGATACGCAGTATTTT.

V and J are TRBV20-1 and TRBJ2-7, with a tentative D call TRBD2 (5 bases). Germline CDR1 and CDR2: DFQATT and SNEGSKA (reference sequence). The CDR3 consists of 12 residues. Between the trimmed V and J ends, which lost 3 bases and 0 bases, there was a span of 6 bases. In nucleotides, the CDR3 is TGCAGTGCTAGGGGGAGCTCCTACGAGCAGTACTTC. This gives the protein CSARGSSYEQYF.

As to this clonotype: A much larger clone lies one base from this, so it may be a read error. The DNA is left out, because the CDR3 cannot be placed on it with certainty; the CDR3 is given as TCRdb lists it. This chain links TRBV5-5 with TRBJ1-1; TRBD1 was called by the table and not checked on the DNA. The CDR3 sequence runs 14 residues, both termini included. Germline values: CDR1 SGHKS, CDR2 YYEKEE (reference sequence). CDR3 amino acids: CASSLWGLGTEASF.

This chain links TRBV12-3 or TRBV12-4 with TRBJ2-3, with D hard to call. The CDR3 spans 16 residues. V shed 5 bases and J shed 3 bases, with 18 bases lying between them. The CDR3 DNA follows: TGTGCCAGCAGTGCCGTGGGATTTGGGCAGACAGATACGCAGTATTTT. Encoded protein: CASSAVGFGQTDTQYF.

Comments on this clonotype: A clone one base away is much larger, so this may be a read error. This chain joins TRBV30 and TRBJ1-1; D possibly corresponds to TRBD1 (6 bases). V was cut by 5 bases and J by 3 bases, with 13 bases left in between. The CDR3 contains 13 residues. Looked up from germline, CDR1 is GTSNPN and CDR2 is SVGIG (reference sequence). The CDR3 reads CAWGAGDYTEAFF. The DNA for the CDR3 is TGTGCCTGGGGTGCAGGGGACTACACTGAAGCTTTCTTT.

Comment on this clonotype: Since no conserved phenylalanine or tryptophan closes the CDR3, a read error is the likely cause. The chain combines TRBV27 with TRBJ2-5; D may be TRBD1 or TRBD2 (5 bases each). Trimming took off 4 bases at V and 6 bases at J, with 18 bases between the two ends. The CDR3 sequence is 15 residues long. The germline CDR1 and CDR2 sequences are MNHEY and SMNVEV (reference sequence). The CDR3 protein is CASSSSRDPQKTQYL. The CDR3 nucleotides are TGTGCCAGCAGTTCTAGCCGGGACCCCCAGAAGACCCAGTACCTC.

This clonotype appeared a few times. V gene TRBV20-1 combines with J gene TRBJ2-1, with D perhaps TRBD2 (6 bases). CDR1 is DFQATT and CDR2 is SNEGSKA in the germline V gene (reference sequence). V lost 1 base and J lost 8, with 12 bases in between. The CDR3 is 13 amino acids. As DNA, the CDR3 is TGCAGTGCTAGAGGGGGGAGCGGGTATGAGCAGTTCTTC. It specifies CSARGGSGYEQFF.

This clonotype was detected only a few times. The chain carries TRBV6-6 and TRBJ1-3; D is perhaps TRBD1 (5 bases). This CDR3 contains 15 residues. V was pared by 6 bases and J by 0 bases, with 12 bases between. Germline V gene sequence: CDR1 MNHNY, CDR2 SVGAGI (reference sequence). In nucleotides, the CDR3 is TGTGCCAGCAGATCCTCCGGGGGCTCTGGAAACACCATATATTTT. Translated, it gives CASRSSGGSGNTIYF.